Each of the 28 T cell receptor beta chains below was sequenced from the same sample in a study of cytomegalovirus exposure and HLA in healthy donors. The PCR made use of 60 Vbeta and 13 Jbeta primers. Repertoires were generated with immunoSEQ multiplex PCR, while TCRdb's copy carries only in-frame clones and drops some. The sample lists more than 95,000 clones; 76% were seen once. Sequenced input: PBMCs. Every receptor here comes from a man in his forties in good health and CMV-seropositive.

The chain joins TRBV4-3 to TRBJ2-3; 9 bases agree with TRBD2. The length of the CDR3 is 21 residues. After removal of 0 bases from V and 0 bases from J, the junction contained 16 bases not matched to a gene. CDR1 and CDR2 from the germline V gene are LGHNA and YSLEER. The CDR3 nucleotides are TGCGCCAGCAGCCAAGAGATCAAGGTAGCGGGAGCCTTTTCTAGCACAGATACGCAGTATTTT. The encoded protein is CASSQEIKVAGAFSSTDTQYF.

The chain carries TRBV2 and TRBJ2-6, with 7 bases fitting TRBD1. Germline CDR1 SNHLY, CDR2 FYNNEI. The CDR3 contains 17 residues. Trimming took 7 bases from V and 0 from J; bases not matched to a gene: 9. CDR3 protein: CASNPTGYNSGANVLTF. DNA for the CDR3: TGTGCCAGCAACCCGACAGGGTACAACTCTGGGGCCAACGTCCTGACTTTC.

The V and J genes are TRBV6-6 and TRBJ2-5; D not resolved. The last part of the DNA fits TRBJ2-7 better; the J call may be wrong. The CDR3 runs 12 residues. Germline CDR1 MNHNY, CDR2 SVGAGI (reference sequence). The CDR3, as DNA: TGTGCCAGCAGTCTACTCGCCTACGAGCAGTACTTC. Its translation is CASSLLAYEQYF.

This clone was seen more than once but under ten times. V gene TRBV19 combines with J gene TRBJ2-4, with TRBD1 as a possible D gene (6 bases). CDR1 is LNHDA and CDR2 is SQIVND in the germline V gene (reference sequence). The CDR3 loop spans 14 amino acids. V lost 5 bases and J 8 bases, leaving 16 bases between the germline ends. The CDR3 DNA reads as TGTGCCAGTAGTGAACCAACAGGGACGGACATTCAGTACTTC. Protein: CASSEPTGTDIQYF.

This clone was observed at least ten times. This chain connects TRBV5-6 to TRBJ1-6; weak D call: TRBD1 (5 bases). V gave up 4 bases and J gave up 8 bases, with 10 bases separating them. The CDR3 sequence is 13 residues long. The germline gives CDR1 SGHDT, CDR2 YYEEEE. CDR3 sequence: CASSRDSYSPLHF. CDR3 bases: TGTGCCAGCAGCCGGGACTCTTATTCACCCCTCCACTTT.

A few counts support this clone. This chain uses TRBV21-1 with TRBJ1-1; the table's D call, TRBD1, was not checked against the DNA. TRBV21-1 is deemed a pseudogene. The CDR3 is 17 amino acids. The CDR3 here is CASSRADRPTMNTEAFF. CDR3 DNA sequence: TGTGCCAGCAGCAGGGCAGACAGGCCTACCATGAACACTGAAGCTTTCTTT.

This chain's CDR3 is CASSEKGRGPEAFF. CDR3 sequence (DNA): TGTGCCAGCAGTGAAAAGGGCAGGGGGCCTGAAGCTTTCTTT. The chain is built from TRBV6-1 and TRBJ1-1; 8 nucleotides line up with TRBD1. This CDR3 region has 14 residues. V dropped 2 bases and J dropped 6; count of bases not matched to a gene: 5. Germline assignment: CDR1 MNHNS and CDR2 SASEGT.

The chain is built from TRBV10-3 and TRBJ1-5; 9 bases line up with TRBD1. Germline CDR1 is ENHRY and CDR2 is SYGVKD. V was pared by 4 bases and J by 14 bases, with 9 bases of the junction left unmatched. This CDR3 has 13 amino acids. This chain's CDR3 is CAISGVPGQGEHF. The DNA of the CDR3 is TGTGCCATCAGTGGGGTACCGGGACAGGGTGAGCATTTT.

The V call is TRBV7-9, the J call TRBJ2-1, with TRBD2 identical over 7 bases. With 5 bases clipped from V and 5 bases from J, the junction kept 9 bases outside the gene matches. The CDR3 is made up of 15 amino acids. CDR1 and CDR2 from the germline V gene are SEHNR and FQNEAQ (reference sequence). The CDR3 sequence is CASSPSGGTNNEQFF. CDR3 bases: TGTGCCAGCAGCCCCTCGGGGGGAACCAACAATGAGCAGTTCTTC.

The chain uses TRBV2 and TRBJ1-5, with D uncertain. V dropped 3 bases and J dropped 0 bases, with 6 bases sitting between them. The CDR3 spans 14 residues. Germline V gene lookup returns CDR1 SNHLY and CDR2 FYNNEI. CDR3 bases: TGTGCCAGCAGTGAGAGCTATAGCAATCAGCCCCAGCATTTT. Translation: CASSESYSNQPQHF.

This clone was seen a few times. The CDR3 nucleotides are TGTGCCAGTAGTCCTACAGGGGGCGGAAACACCATATATTTT. Amino acids: CASSPTGGGNTIYF. V and J are TRBV19 and TRBJ1-3; TRBD1 matches 9 bases. The CDR3 totals 14 residues. Germline loops: CDR1 LNHDA, CDR2 SQIVND (reference sequence). V dropped 5 bases and J dropped 4; count of bases not matched to a gene: 3.

The chain recombines TRBV19 with TRBJ1-1; possible D gene TRBD1, 6 bases. Germline assignment: CDR1 LNHDA and CDR2 SQIVND (reference sequence). V lost 7 bases to trimming and J lost 4 bases, with 22 bases between them. The CDR3 is made up of 16 amino acids. CDR3 in DNA: TGTGCCAGTAAGGGGAGAGGGGGTCAGGGCTCCACTGAAGCTTTCTTT. Protein: CASKGRGGQGSTEAFF.

Regarding this clone: The junction and the germline gene differ at one end; a read error may be behind it. This specimen includes other DNA sequences encoding the same CDR3. The chain employs TRBV4-1 and TRBJ2-3; TRBD1 agrees at 12 bases. Germline V gene lookup returns CDR1 MGHRA and CDR2 YSYEKL. The CDR3 runs 18 residues. The CDR3 DNA sequence: TGCGCTAGCAGCCCCCTAGTACGGGGACAGGGGGCTGCAGATACGCAGTATTTT. Amino acid sequence: CASSPLVRGQGAADTQYF.

This chain's CDR3 is CASSPGQGGEQYF. The CDR3 nucleotides read TGTGCCAGCTCACCGGGACAGGGAGGCGAGCAGTACTTC. The V call is TRBV18, the J call TRBJ2-7, with 9 bases matching TRBD1. Germline-derived CDR1 and CDR2 are KGHSH and LQKENI. The CDR3 contains 13 residues. The V gene end was trimmed by 3 bases and the J gene end by 6 bases; junction bases not matched to a gene: 3.

CDR3: CASSGVQGGFTEAFF. CDR3 nucleotides: TGTGCCAGCAGTGGAGTACAGGGGGGTTTCACTGAAGCTTTCTTT. V is TRBV6-1 and J is TRBJ1-1, with 8 bases fitting TRBD1. This CDR3 contains 15 residues. The V gene end was trimmed by 4 bases and the J gene end by 4 bases; junction bases not matched to a gene: 8. Germline CDR1 and CDR2: MNHNS and SASEGT.

CDR3 nucleotide sequence: TGTGCCAGCAGTTCCCTGACAGGGACCACAGATACGCAGTATTTT. This encodes CASSSLTGTTDTQYF. The rearrangement links TRBV6-6 to TRBJ2-3; 7 bases agree with TRBD1. Germline CDR1 reads MNHNY; CDR2 reads SVGAGI (reference sequence). Trimming removed 4 bases from V and 2 bases from J; junction bases left unmatched: 6. CDR3 length: 15 amino acids.

This clone was recorded once. J is TRBJ2-1 and V is TRBV7-2; D unclear. V was clipped by 2 bases and J by 5 bases, with 7 bases between them. Germline-derived CDR1 and CDR2 are SGHTA and FQGNSA. This CDR3 comprises 13 residues. The CDR3 region is CASSLRVDNEQFF. The CDR3 region has the DNA TGTGCCAGCAGCTTACGGGTCGACAATGAGCAGTTCTTC.

The V call is TRBV28, the J call TRBJ2-1; D may be TRBD1 (6 bases). The V gene lost 4 bases and the J gene lost 6 bases, with 7 bases spanning the gap. Germline CDR1 reads MDHEN; CDR2 reads SYDVKM. The CDR3 contains 12 residues. Here the CDR3 reads CASSWTANEQFF. CDR3 DNA: TGTGCCAGCAGTTGGACAGCCAATGAGCAGTTCTTC.

V and J are TRBV5-1 and TRBJ2-1, with D possibly TRBD2 on 6 matching bases. Looked up from germline, CDR1 is SGHRS and CDR2 is YFSETQ. This CDR3 is built from 17 residues. Trimming left V 4 bases short and J 5 bases short, with 22 bases between. CDR3 residues: CASSRFLRASANNEQFF. CDR3 nucleotide sequence: TGCGCCAGCAGCCGCTTTCTTCGTGCTAGCGCAAACAATGAGCAGTTCTTC.

V usage is TRBV19 and J usage is TRBJ1-1; possible D gene TRBD1, 6 bases. CDR3 size: 16 residues. Germline-derived CDR1 and CDR2 are LNHDA and SQIVND (reference sequence). V was cut by 5 bases and J by 0 bases, with 16 bases left in between. CDR3 DNA: TGTGCCAGTAGTCTCGCAGGGGTTCTTATGAACACTGAAGCTTTCTTT. Translating it yields CASSLAGVLMNTEAFF.

V gene TRBV5-1 combines with J gene TRBJ2-5; 12 bases fit TRBD2. V shed 4 bases and J 5 bases; nucleotides not matched to a gene: 9. The CDR3 sequence is 16 residues long. Germline CDR1 is SGHRS and CDR2 is YFSETQ. The CDR3 bases are TGCGCCAGCAGCCACCCCGGACTAGCGGGATTTGAGACCCAGTACTTC. This gives the protein CASSHPGLAGFETQYF.

The chain couples TRBV6-6 to TRBJ2-5; 9 bases are shared with TRBD1. CDR3 length equals 14 residues. With 2 bases clipped from V and 11 bases from J, the junction kept 9 bases outside the gene matches. Germline V CDR1 and CDR2: MNHNY, SVGAGI (reference sequence). The CDR3 bases are TGTGCCAGCAGTTACCCGGGACAGGGTACAGGGCAGTACTTC. Its translation: CASSYPGQGTGQYF.

The rearrangement joins TRBV19 to TRBJ1-2; 9 bases are a match to TRBD1. Trimming cost V 8 bases and J 4 bases; bases outside gene matches: 14. This CDR3 is 16 amino acids long. The germline V gene has CDR1 LNHDA and CDR2 SQIVND (reference sequence). The CDR3 here is CASAYRTGAGGYGYTF. CDR3 DNA sequence: TGTGCCAGTGCCTATCGGACAGGGGCCGGTGGCTATGGCTACACCTTC.

This clone was seen just once. The V call is TRBV7-2, the J call TRBJ1-1; weak D call: TRBD1 (6 bases). This CDR3 has 16 residues. Trimming left V 2 bases short and J 4 bases short, with 17 bases between. The germline V gene has CDR1 SGHTA and CDR2 FQGNSA. The CDR3 bases are TGTGCCAGCAGCTTACCGACAGGTGGGGTAGTCACTGAAGCTTTCTTT. This sequence encodes CASSLPTGGVVTEAFF.

V is TRBV30 and J is TRBJ2-2, with a weak D call TRBD2 (5 bases). V was cut by 0 bases and J by 1 base, with 6 bases left in between. This CDR3 comprises 14 residues. Germline V gives CDR1 GTSNPN, CDR2 SVGIG (reference sequence). The CDR3 protein is CAWSVSVNTGELFF. CDR3 in DNA: TGTGCCTGGAGTGTTAGCGTGAACACCGGGGAGCTGTTTTTT.

This clone was seen once. One junction end does not reproduce the germline sequence, and a read error may be involved. The CDR3 DNA reads TGCGCCAGCAGCGCCGACGGACAGGGACTAGCCAAAAACAGTCAGTACTTC. Residues: CASSADGQGLAKNSQYF. The J gene is TRBJ2-4, the V gene TRBV10-1; D possibly corresponds to TRBD2 (9 bases). This CDR3 contains 17 residues. In germline, CDR1 is WNHNN, CDR2 SYGVQD (reference sequence).

The rearrangement joins TRBV6-5 to TRBJ2-3; 12 positions match TRBD2. Germline V gene sequence: CDR1 MNHEY, CDR2 SVGAGI. Germline trimming cut 0 bases from V and 6 bases from J; bases unmatched to any gene: 4. This CDR3 comprises 16 residues. CDR3 coding DNA: TGTGCCAGCAGTTACTCGACTAGCGGGGGCCGGGATACGCAGTATTTT. Translation gives CASSYSTSGGRDTQYF.

This chain uses TRBV7-6 with TRBJ2-3; 7 bases match TRBD2. V shed 1 base, J shed 3 bases, and the junction held 16 bases outside the gene matches. Germline values: CDR1 SGHVS, CDR2 FNYEAQ. This CDR3 has 19 residues. The CDR3 DNA reads TGTGCCAGCAGCTTAGGCGCAGGGAACTGGGGAGGGCCGACAGATACGCAGTATTTT. Residues: CASSLGAGNWGGPTDTQYF.